This TCR beta chain was recorded in a study of T-cell reconstitution after alpha-beta-depleted transplantation in children. Many counts were recorded for this clonotype. Its antigen is unknown. CDR3 length: 16 residues. V dropped 3 bases and J dropped 4; count of bases not matched to a gene: 8. Unique molecular identifiers were used to barcode this TCRbeta library. TCRdb reprocessed the PCR reads with MiXCR, giving one entry per CDR3 protein. Here the sample spans fewer than 700,000 distinct CDR3 sequences, 20% to 25% being singletons. Study-level points and caveats: T cells produced anew were the main source of T-cell counts and diversity one year after transplant. For some patients, TCRbeta diversity was high at day 60 because of recipient T cells and thymic progenitors that survived. After transplant, at about two months, alpha-beta T cells were reportedly derived from several hundred expanded graft clones.

This clonotype originated in a boy younger than two who had a stem cell transplant for acute myeloid leukemia, so the T cells may come from the graft donor. V is TRBV12-3 or TRBV12-4 and J is TRBJ2-2, with 7 bases aligning to TRBD1. Sequencing used PBMCs, mostly from graft donor cells, obtained 360 days after TCRalphabeta/CD19-depleted stem cell transplant. The CDR3 DNA follows: TGTGCCAGCAGTTTTTTCTGGGACAGTCCCACCGGGGAGCTGTTTTTT. Protein: CASSFFWDSPTGELFF.